This entry lists 21 T cell receptor beta chains sequenced from one sample in a study of response to subunit inactivated influenza vaccine. MiXCR, applied by TCRdb to the RT-PCR reads, yields one record per CDR3 protein. The data hold 170,000 or so distinct CDR3 sequences, with around a tenth observed a single time. This sample comprised CD8+ T cells sorted from PBMCs, obtained roughly 24 months after vaccination. The receptors come from a man between 50 and 69 years old who received an inactivated influenza vaccine.

In its sample, this clonotype was seen a few times. V gene TRBV29-1 combines with J gene TRBJ2-2, with D uncertain. The V end lost 7 bases, the J end lost 2 bases, and 11 bases lay between the germline ends. Germline assignment: CDR1 SQVTM and CDR2 ANQGSEA. The CDR3 length is 13 residues. CDR3 DNA sequence: TGCAGCGCGACGGTTGATAACACCGGGGAGCTGTTTTTT. Protein product: CSATVDNTGELFF.

This clonotype has ten or more counts. V and J are TRBV28 and TRBJ2-3, with a possible D match to TRBD2 (6 bases). Per germline, CDR1 MDHEN and CDR2 SYDVKM. The CDR3 totals 14 residues. V dropped 2 bases and J dropped 5 bases, with 11 bases sitting between them. The CDR3 coding sequence is TGTGCCAGCAGTTTAGGGCAGGGACTAGATACGCAGTATTTT. It translates to CASSLGQGLDTQYF.

This sequence joins TRBV20-1 and TRBJ2-6; TRBD1 might be the D (5 bases). The germline V gene has CDR1 DFQATT and CDR2 SNEGSKA (reference sequence). The CDR3 totals 15 residues. Trimming took 0 bases from V and 2 from J, leaving 8 bases between them. DNA for the CDR3: TGCAGTGCTAGAGACAGGGTGACTGGGGCCAACGTCCTGACTTTC. This encodes CSARDRVTGANVLTF.

This clonotype showed up just a few times. This sequence joins TRBV30 and TRBJ2-1; D possibly uses TRBD1 or TRBD2 (5 bases each). There are 12 residues in the CDR3. Germline assignment: CDR1 GTSNPN and CDR2 SVGIG (reference sequence). Deletions cut 1 base from V and 4 bases from J, with 5 bases between. DNA of the CDR3: TGTGCCTGGAGTGGGGGGTACAATGAGCAGTTCTTC. Translated, it gives CAWSGGYNEQFF.

The chain links TRBV4-3 to TRBJ1-2, with 8 nucleotides matching TRBD1. Germline lookup yields CDR1 LGHNA and CDR2 YSLEER. V shed 1 base and J 7 bases; nucleotides not matched to a gene: 8. The CDR3 length is 15 residues. This CDR3 reads CASSQVVTGDAGYTF. CDR3 DNA sequence: TGCGCCAGCAGCCAAGTTGTGACAGGGGATGCTGGCTACACCTTC.

This chain links TRBV4-2 with TRBJ2-1; D not certain. Germline assignment: CDR1 LGHNA and CDR2 YNFKEQ. The V end was cut by 0 bases, the J end by 0 bases, with 9 bases between. The CDR3 consists of 16 residues. CDR3 coding DNA: TGTGCCAGCAGCCAAGATTACCGGAGCTCCTACAATGAGCAGTTCTTC. Amino acids: CASSQDYRSSYNEQFF.

The chain is built from TRBV9 and TRBJ2-2, with D possibly TRBD1 on 6 matching bases. From germline, CDR1 is SGDLS and CDR2 YYNGEE. This CDR3 region has 15 residues. The V end lost 3 bases, the J end lost 4 bases, and 13 bases lay between the germline ends. CDR3 region: CASSGGQSGTGELFF. The CDR3 region has the DNA TGTGCCAGCAGCGGGGGACAATCAGGCACCGGGGAGCTGTTTTTT.

This clonotype was detected only a few times. The chain carries TRBV6-5 and TRBJ2-7; D not resolved. This CDR3 has 14 residues. Germline assignment: CDR1 MNHEY and CDR2 SVGAGI. V lost 2 bases, J lost 4 bases, and 12 bases lay in between. Here the CDR3 reads CASSYTGRAYEQYF. CDR3 sequence (DNA): TGTGCCAGCAGTTACACCGGCCGAGCTTACGAGCAGTACTTC.

This clonotype was counted ten times or more. This rearrangement joins TRBV6-5 to TRBJ2-5, with D possibly matching TRBD1 (5 bases). There are 14 residues in the CDR3. The V and J ends lost 0 bases and 3 bases respectively, with 8 bases between them. The germline V gene encodes CDR1 MNHEY and CDR2 SVGAGI. The CDR3 loop reads CASSYSSGKETQYF. CDR3 nucleotide sequence: TGTGCCAGCAGTTACTCGTCAGGGAAAGAGACCCAGTACTTC.

At least ten counts were recorded for this clonotype. The V gene is TRBV27, the J gene TRBJ1-4; tentative D call: TRBD1 (5 bases). The CDR3 loop spans 16 amino acids. The germline CDR1 and CDR2 sequences are MNHEY and SMNVEV (reference sequence). V lost 6 bases and J lost 3, with 17 bases in between. CDR3 in amino acids: CASSRGTTPANEKLFF. CDR3 nucleotides: TGTGCCAGCAGCCGAGGGACCACACCTGCTAATGAAAAACTGTTTTTT.

The chain uses TRBV7-9 and TRBJ2-5, with TRBD2 identical over 8 bases. V was pared by 0 bases and J by 1 base, with 7 bases of the junction left unmatched. Per the germline V gene, CDR1 is SEHNR and CDR2 is FQNEAQ (reference sequence). The length of the CDR3 is 17 residues. CDR3 region: CASSLALLRGVQETQYF. CDR3 nucleotides: TGTGCCAGCAGCTTAGCGCTTCTGCGGGGGGTCCAAGAGACCCAGTACTTC.

This clonotype was seen ten or more times. The chain combines TRBV9 with TRBJ2-1; 7 bases are a match to TRBD2. The J segment lost 7 bases and the V segment lost 3 bases, leaving 10 bases of the junction unmatched. CDR3 size: 15 residues. Per germline, CDR1 SGDLS and CDR2 YYNGEE. CDR3 protein: CASSGAERGENEQFF. DNA of the CDR3: TGTGCCAGCAGCGGCGCTGAGCGGGGTGAGAATGAGCAGTTCTTC.

This clonotype was counted between two and nine times. The genes are TRBV20-1 and TRBJ2-1; D ambiguous. CDR3 length equals 12 residues. The ends were cut back, 0 bases at V and 10 bases at J, with 10 bases in the middle. Looked up from germline, CDR1 is DFQATT and CDR2 is SNEGSKA (reference sequence). The CDR3 DNA follows: TGCAGTGCTAGAGAGGGTGCTTACGAGCAGTTCTTC. Translation: CSAREGAYEQFF.

The V call is TRBV10-2, the J call TRBJ2-1; a weak D match, TRBD1 (5 bases). V lost 0 bases and J 2 bases, leaving 8 bases between the germline ends. The CDR3 consists of 15 residues. Per germline, CDR1 WSHSY and CDR2 SAAADI. The DNA of the CDR3 is TGCGCCAGCAGTGAGTCGGTAGGGGCCTACAATGAGCAGTTCTTC. This gives the protein CASSESVGAYNEQFF.

This clonotype has only a few counts. The gene calls are TRBV18 and TRBJ2-3; no definite D call. V dropped 7 bases and J dropped 0 bases, with 2 bases sitting between them. The CDR3 is made up of 11 amino acids. The V gene's germline CDR1 is KGHSH and CDR2 LQKENI. CDR3 nucleotides: TGTGCCAGCTTTAGCACAGATACGCAGTATTTT. It translates to CASFSTDTQYF.

This clonotype was counted ten times or more. CDR3: CASSFSGSSYNEQFF. Written as DNA, the CDR3 is TGTGCCAGCAGCTTTAGCGGGAGCTCCTACAATGAGCAGTTCTTC. The chain joins TRBV11-2 to TRBJ2-1; 9 positions agree with TRBD2. Trimming removed 3 bases from V and 0 bases from J; junction bases left unmatched: 0. CDR1 and CDR2 from the germline V gene are SGHAT and FQNNGV. This CDR3 has 15 residues. Based on the CDR3 plus reference TRBV11-2 and TRBJ2-1, the full variable domain is EAGVAQSPRYKIIEKRQSVAFWCNPISGHATLYWYQQILGQGPKLLIQFQNNGVVDDSQLPKDRFSAERLKGVDSTLKIQPAKLEDSAVYLCASSFSGSSYNEQFFGPGTRLTVL.

This clonotype showed up just a few times. The CDR3 reads CASSPGTSGSGVETQYF. The CDR3 DNA reads TGTGCCAGCAGCCCCGGGACTAGCGGGAGCGGAGTAGAGACCCAGTACTTC. This chain links TRBV13 with TRBJ2-5; 14 nucleotides line up with TRBD2. The CDR3 is made up of 17 amino acids. The ends lost 5 bases at V and 4 bases at J; junction bases unmatched: 9. Germline CDR1 and CDR2: PRHDT and FYEKMQ (reference sequence).

Remarks on this clonotype: Germline is not matched at one junction end, which may reflect a read error. The chain has TRBV12-3 or TRBV12-4 and TRBJ2-7, with TRBD1 matching 8 bases. The CDR3 has 13 residues. CDR3 in DNA: TGTCCCAGCAGTTTGCAGGGGGCACACGAGCAGTACTTC. As protein: CPSSLQGAHEQYF.

This clonotype was observed at least ten times. V gene TRBV6-5 combines with J gene TRBJ2-1; the match to TRBD2 covers 11 bases. Germline CDR1 is MNHEY and CDR2 is SVGAGI. The CDR3 runs 14 residues. J gave up 8 bases and V 3 bases, and 3 bases lay outside the gene matches. In DNA form, the CDR3 reads TGTGCCAGCAGTTATAGCGGGAGGGCAGATGAGCAGTTCTTC. Protein product: CASSYSGRADEQFF.

Ten or more counts support this clonotype. The chain employs TRBV3-1 and TRBJ2-1, with D unresolved. The CDR3 has 12 amino acids. Germline CDR1 and CDR2: LGHDT and YNNKEL (reference sequence). V lost 4 bases and J 11 bases, leaving 12 bases between the germline ends. The CDR3 DNA reads as TGTGCCAGCAGCCTCGACCGGGTGAAGCAGTTCTTC. This gives the protein CASSLDRVKQFF.

This clonotype was seen only a few times. V and J are TRBV6-4 and TRBJ2-1; TRBD2 matches at 7 bases. The V segment lost 6 bases and the J segment 5 bases; nucleotides outside the gene matches: 7. Germline CDR1 reads MRHNA; CDR2 reads SNTAGT. The CDR3 has 14 amino acids. For the CDR3, the DNA is TGTGCCAGCAGAAACCGGGACTACCACAATGAGCAGTTCTTC. Amino acids: CASRNRDYHNEQFF.